The 24 T cell receptor beta chains listed next were all sequenced from one sample in a study of regulatory T cells in long-lasting Graves disease. Using its own MiXCR run on the reads, TCRdb lists one record per CDR3 protein. The table records 650 to 750 distinct CDR3 sequences, approximately 78% of them present only once. Isolated PBMC RNA provided the starting material for the TCR library. Sequenced material: peripheral blood mononuclear cells (PBMCs), taken with antithyroid drug treatment, in newly diagnosed or persistent Graves disease (not recorded which). The source is a young woman with Graves disease.

The chain employs TRBV14 and TRBJ1-3, with D perhaps TRBD1 (5 bases). Deletions cut 4 bases from V and 5 bases from J, with 15 bases between. Germline CDR1 SGHDN, CDR2 FVKESK. This CDR3 region has 15 residues. The DNA of the CDR3 is TGTGCCAGCAGCCCTTCGGGGACGACGAGAAACACCATATATTTT. Amino acids: CASSPSGTTRNTIYF. Using reference TRBV14 and TRBJ1-3 for the parts outside the CDR3, the full variable domain is EAGVTQFPSHSVIEKGQTVTLRCDPISGHDNLYWYRRVMGKEIKFLLHFVKESKQDESGMPNNRFLAERTGGTYSTLKVQPAELEDSGVYFCASSPSGTTRNTIYFGEGSWLTVV.

V is TRBV10-3 and J is TRBJ2-7; either TRBD1 or TRBD2 may supply D (5 bases each). Germline V gene lookup returns CDR1 ENHRY and CDR2 SYGVKD. CDR3 size: 14 residues. V was trimmed by 8 bases and J by 0 bases, leaving 14 bases between them. CDR3 region: CAIRDSSDSYEQYF. As DNA, the CDR3 is TGTGCCATCCGAGACAGTAGCGACTCCTACGAGCAGTACTTC.

The chain combines TRBV5-8 with TRBJ2-3; no definite D call. Germline values: CDR1 SGHTS, CDR2 YDEGEE. This CDR3 comprises 12 residues. V lost 4 bases to trimming and J lost 4 bases, with 7 bases between them. The CDR3 is CASSPRSDTQYF. For the CDR3, the DNA is TGTGCCAGCAGCCCCCGATCAGATACGCAGTATTTT.

There are a few counts of this clonotype. The chain has TRBV6-5 and TRBJ2-7, with TRBD1 matching over 9 bases. This CDR3 spans 17 amino acids. With V trimmed by 2 bases and J by 2 bases, 10 bases remained unmatched. Germline V gene sequence: CDR1 MNHEY, CDR2 SVGAGI. The CDR3 here is CASSYTSPGQGTYEQYF. In nucleotides, the CDR3 is TGTGCCAGCAGTTACACCTCCCCGGGACAGGGAACCTACGAGCAGTACTTC.

The chain joins TRBV6-1 to TRBJ1-5, with D unclear. Deletions cut 6 bases from V and 4 bases from J, with 10 bases between. CDR1 is MNHNS, CDR2 SASEGT, per germline. This CDR3 has 13 residues. CDR3 amino acids: CASRTEPNQPQHF. For the CDR3, the DNA is TGTGCCAGCAGAACGGAACCGAATCAGCCCCAGCATTTT.

Only a few counts were recorded for this clonotype. V is TRBV10-3 and J is TRBJ2-1, with 8 bases aligning to TRBD1. CDR1 and CDR2 from the germline V gene are ENHRY and SYGVKD. The length of the CDR3 is 14 residues. V shed 9 bases, J shed 4 bases, and the junction held 8 bases outside the gene matches. CDR3 residues: CAIRQDRVYNEQFF. For the CDR3, the DNA is TGTGCCATAAGGCAGGACAGGGTGTACAATGAGCAGTTCTTC.

The chain employs TRBV20-1 and TRBJ2-5; TRBD1 is a possible D gene (5 bases). The CDR3 sequence is 13 residues long. Trimming pared 1 base from V and 5 bases from J, leaving 11 bases between. The germline gives CDR1 DFQATT, CDR2 SNEGSKA (reference sequence). The CDR3: CSARATAPETQYF. CDR3 DNA sequence: TGCAGTGCTAGAGCGACAGCGCCCGAGACCCAGTACTTC.

The chain links TRBV9 to TRBJ1-1; tentatively, D is TRBD1 (5 bases). Trimming took 0 bases from V and 5 from J, leaving 11 bases between them. The CDR3 contains 14 residues. Germline CDR1 and CDR2: SGDLS and YYNGEE. The CDR3: CASSVGSGQTEAFF. The CDR3 DNA sequence: TGTGCCAGCAGCGTAGGTTCAGGGCAAACTGAAGCTTTCTTT.

This clonotype is a singleton in its sample. J is TRBJ1-2 and V is TRBV2; D call uncertain. The CDR3 has 11 residues. The ends were cut back, 10 bases at V and 6 bases at J, with 12 bases in the middle. Germline lookup yields CDR1 SNHLY and CDR2 FYNNEI. CDR3 in DNA: TGTGCCACAGACCCAATGGATGGCTACACCTTC. Amino acids: CATDPMDGYTF.

This clonotype is a singleton in its sample. V and J are TRBV5-4 and TRBJ2-1, with a weak D call TRBD2 (6 bases). Between the trimmed V and J ends, which lost 3 bases and 4 bases, there was a span of 14 bases. This CDR3 comprises 15 residues. The germline V gene encodes CDR1 SGHNT and CDR2 YYREEE (reference sequence). CDR3 sequence reads: CASSYSPRGYNEQFF. CDR3 DNA: TGTGCCAGCAGCTACTCGCCGCGGGGTTACAATGAGCAGTTCTTC.

For the CDR3, the DNA is TGTGCCAGCAGTTACCCCGGGACTAGCGGTGAGCAGTTCTTC. As protein: CASSYPGTSGEQFF. The chain carries TRBV12-3 or TRBV12-4 and TRBJ2-1, with 11 positions matching TRBD2. The CDR3 length is 14 residues. The ends lost 4 bases at V and 9 bases at J; junction bases unmatched: 5.

The J gene is TRBJ1-2, the V gene TRBV20-1; no clear D gene. In germline, CDR1 is DFQATT, CDR2 SNEGSKA (reference sequence). V was shortened by 1 base and J by 2 bases, with 8 bases between the two germline ends. This CDR3 comprises 13 residues. In DNA, the CDR3 is TGCAGTGCTAGAGTTGGCGGGAACTATGGCTACACCTTC. Its translation is CSARVGGNYGYTF.

This chain links TRBV7-9 with TRBJ1-1; D is ambiguous. Germline V gene data show CDR1 as SEHNR and CDR2 as FQNEAQ (reference sequence). CDR3 length: 15 residues. V was cut by 2 bases and J by 7 bases, with 17 bases left in between. The CDR3: CASSLSLGRIGEAFF. The CDR3, as DNA: TGTGCCAGCAGCTTATCTCTGGGGAGGATTGGTGAAGCTTTCTTT.

The V call is TRBV11-2, the J call TRBJ1-2; possibly TRBD1 for D (5 bases). The CDR3 length is 14 residues. Germline lookup yields CDR1 SGHAT and CDR2 FQNNGV. V lost 3 bases and J lost 4, with 12 bases in between. The CDR3 nucleotides are TGTGCCAGCAGCTTTAGTGGGACTGGCTATGGCTACACCTTC. Translating it yields CASSFSGTGYGYTF.

The V call is TRBV18, the J call TRBJ1-5; 7 bases agree with TRBD1. Germline V lookup: CDR1 KGHSH, CDR2 LQKENI. The trim removed 3 bases at V and 6 bases at J, leaving 8 bases unmatched. The CDR3 extends over 15 amino acids. The DNA of the CDR3 is TGTGCCAGCTCACCCGGATCAGGGGGTCTTCAGCCCCAGCATTTT. Encoded protein: CASSPGSGGLQPQHF.

CDR3 sequence (DNA): TGCGCCAGCAGCTTTTTATCAGGGTCAACAGATACGCAGTATTTT. Its translation is CASSFLSGSTDTQYF. This chain links TRBV5-1 with TRBJ2-3; maybe TRBD1 (5 bases). The CDR3 is 15 amino acids. V dropped 2 bases and J dropped 3 bases, with 13 bases sitting between them. Germline loops: CDR1 SGHRS, CDR2 YFSETQ.

The V call is TRBV7-8, the J call TRBJ1-4; TRBD1 might be the D (5 bases). The length of the CDR3 is 14 residues. V lost 3 bases, J lost 8 bases, and 13 bases lay in between. Germline V gene lookup returns CDR1 SGHVS and CDR2 FQNEAQ. The CDR3 loop reads CASSFQGGGEKLFF. CDR3 coding DNA: TGTGCCAGCAGCTTCCAGGGTGGTGGAGAAAAACTGTTTTTT.

This chain connects TRBV5-5 to TRBJ1-1; D is undetermined. Between the trimmed V and J ends, which lost 0 bases and 4 bases, there was a span of 7 bases. This CDR3 is built from 13 residues. Germline V gene data show CDR1 as SGHKS and CDR2 as YYEKEE (reference sequence). CDR3 DNA: TGTGCCAGCAGCTTGGTGGCCACCACTGAAGCTTTCTTT. Translating gives CASSLVATTEAFF.

This clonotype appeared once. This chain uses TRBV20-1 with TRBJ1-1, with 9 nucleotides matching TRBD1. The V gene end was trimmed by 3 bases and the J gene end by 11 bases; junction bases not matched to a gene: 10. Looked up from germline, CDR1 is DFQATT and CDR2 is SNEGSKA (reference sequence). The CDR3 has 13 residues. The CDR3, as DNA: TGCAGTGCTAGCACACAGGGGGCCTTTATCGCTTTCTTT. It specifies CSASTQGAFIAFF.

The chain uses TRBV4-2 and TRBJ1-6, with D unresolved. Germline CDR1 reads LGHNA; CDR2 reads YNFKEQ. Trimming stripped 0 bases from V and 7 bases from J, with 19 bases between. This CDR3 contains 18 residues. CDR3 region: CASSQDLLGPMRNSPLHF. The CDR3 DNA reads TGTGCCAGCAGCCAAGATCTCCTCGGACCAATGCGGAATTCACCCCTCCACTTT.

The chain uses TRBV5-1 and TRBJ1-1; 7 positions match TRBD1. In germline, CDR1 is SGHRS, CDR2 YFSETQ. V shed 0 bases, J shed 11 bases, and the junction held 4 bases outside the gene matches. The CDR3 is 12 residues long. The DNA of the CDR3 is TGCGCCAGCAGCTTGGGACAGGGTCGTGCTTTCTTT. It codes for CASSLGQGRAFF.

Only a few counts were recorded for this clonotype. The chain joins TRBV6-2 or TRBV6-3 to TRBJ1-1; unclear D gene. The CDR3 is 12 amino acids. Trimming removed 6 bases at V and 5 bases at J, with 10 bases between. From germline, CDR1 is MNHEY and CDR2 SVGEGT. The CDR3 DNA reads as TGTGCCAGCAGGGATAAGAGGACTGAAGCTTTCTTT. Amino acids: CASRDKRTEAFF.

This clonotype was seen a single time. The rearrangement uses TRBV7-9 and TRBJ1-1, with D perhaps matching TRBD1 (5 bases). V was shortened by 5 bases and J by 5 bases, with 15 bases between the two germline ends. CDR1 is SEHNR, CDR2 FQNEAQ, per germline (reference sequence). This CDR3 has 14 amino acids. CDR3 loop: CASSPTQGMTEAFF. The DNA for the CDR3 is TGTGCCAGCAGCCCAACGCAGGGAATGACTGAAGCTTTCTTT. Full variable domain (outside the CDR3, taken from reference TRBV7-9 and TRBJ1-1): DTGVSQNPRHKITKRGQNVTFRCDPISEHNRLYWYRQTLGQGPEFLTYFQNEAQLEKSRLLSDRFSAERPKGSFSTLEIQRTEQGDSAMYLCASSPTQGMTEAFFGQGTRLTVV.

V is TRBV27 and J is TRBJ2-2; the match to TRBD2 covers 10 bases. V gave up 2 bases and J gave up 7 bases; unmatched junction bases: 7. The CDR3 consists of 16 residues. The germline V gene has CDR1 MNHEY and CDR2 SMNVEV (reference sequence). This CDR3 is CASSLLSGGAFGELFF. DNA of the CDR3: TGTGCCAGCAGTTTACTAAGCGGGGGGGCCTTCGGGGAGCTGTTTTTT.